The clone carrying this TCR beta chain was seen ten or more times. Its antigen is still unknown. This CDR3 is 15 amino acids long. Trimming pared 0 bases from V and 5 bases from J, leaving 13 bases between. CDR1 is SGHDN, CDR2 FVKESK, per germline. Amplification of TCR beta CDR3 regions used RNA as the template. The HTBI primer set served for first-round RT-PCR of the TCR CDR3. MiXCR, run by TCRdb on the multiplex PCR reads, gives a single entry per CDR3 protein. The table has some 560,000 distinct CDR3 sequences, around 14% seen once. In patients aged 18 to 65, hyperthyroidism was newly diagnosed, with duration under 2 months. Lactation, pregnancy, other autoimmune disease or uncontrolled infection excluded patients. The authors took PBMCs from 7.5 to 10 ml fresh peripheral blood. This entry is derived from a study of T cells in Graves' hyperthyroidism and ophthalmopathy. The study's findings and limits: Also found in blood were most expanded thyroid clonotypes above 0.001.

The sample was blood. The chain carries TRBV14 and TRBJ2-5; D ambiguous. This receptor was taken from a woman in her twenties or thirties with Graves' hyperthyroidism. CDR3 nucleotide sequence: TGTGCCAGCAGCCAAGACAAGACCGACGCGGAGACCCAGTACTTC. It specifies CASSQDKTDAETQYF.